This T cell receptor (beta chain) was profiled in a study of Graves' ophthalmopathy and Graves' hyperthyroidism. Overall study: The term stable hyperthyroidism indicated an absence of ophthalmopathy within 18 months of follow-up. Whole-study results and caveats: Both an approximately 70% sensitivity and a roughly 72% specificity characterized the model's predictions of ophthalmopathy progression.

Scientists amplified the TCR beta CDR3 regions from RNA transcripts. HTBI-primed first-round RT-PCR preceded second-round multiplex PCR. TCRdb processed the multiplex PCR reads anew with MiXCR; each CDR3 protein has one entry. The profile covers around 1.1 million distinct CDR3 sequences, with about 36% appearing a single time and 11% taken by the ten largest. Comments on this clonotype: Its cognate antigen is unknown. Given a much more abundant clone one base away, this may be a read error.

The specimen was peripheral blood or thyroid tissue (not recorded which). This clonotype was obtained from an adult man with Graves' hyperthyroidism.

The CDR3 coding sequence is TGTGCCGGCAGCTCGGGACAGCTCACTAATTCACCCCTCCACTTT. Translation gives CAGSSGQLTNSPLHF. The chain has TRBV11-2 and TRBJ1-6; 7 nucleotides match TRBD1. The CDR3 consists of 15 residues. The V gene's germline CDR1 is SGHAT and CDR2 FQNNGV. The full variable domain, its missing parts supplied by reference TRBV11-2 and TRBJ1-6, is EAGVAQSPRYKIIEKRQSVAFWCNPISGHATLYWYQQILGQGPKLLIQFQNNGVVDDSQLPKDRFSAERLKGVDSTLKIQPAKLEDSAVYLCAGSSGQLTNSPLHFGNGTRLTVT.